The 28 T cell receptor beta chains given below trace back to one sample, sequenced in a study of blood T cell repertoires in COVID-19 (dated by TCRdb to 2018 to 2021). The protocol used for the library was the immunoSEQ multiplex PCR assay. What TCRdb holds here is the immuneACCESS table cut down to in-frame rearrangements. Part of the clones is not present; checked against another copy, under half of the missing clones reflect an unresolved V gene, and the others are unexplained. This sample is represented by around 170,000 clones; around 80% of them were singletons. Over 9.5% of the sample is in the top ten clones. Input material: peripheral blood. The receptor source for this set is a woman aged 80 or over with COVID-19, enrolled during active disease.

The chain carries TRBV27 and TRBJ2-7; no reliable D call. V was trimmed by 4 bases and J by 0 bases, leaving 4 bases between them. Germline V gene data show CDR1 as MNHEY and CDR2 as SMNVEV (reference sequence). This CDR3 comprises 12 residues. Here the CDR3 reads CASSSTSYEQYF. In DNA form, the CDR3 reads TGTGCCAGCAGTTCTACCTCCTACGAGCAGTACTTC.

The genes are TRBV5-6 and TRBJ2-7; the D gene is possibly TRBD2 (6 bases). The germline V gene has CDR1 SGHDT and CDR2 YYEEEE. CDR3 length equals 14 residues. V gave up 6 bases and J gave up 4 bases, with 17 bases separating them. The CDR3 sequence: CASTTHGGGYEQYF. In DNA form, the CDR3 reads TGTGCCAGCACCACCCATGGGGGAGGATACGAGCAGTACTTC.

CDR3 in amino acids: CASSPHGDIPIYGYTF. Written as DNA, the CDR3 is TGTGCCAGCAGCCCCCATGGGGACATACCTATCTATGGCTACACCTTC. The chain is built from TRBV14 and TRBJ1-2; tentative D call: TRBD1 (6 bases). Germline values: CDR1 SGHDN, CDR2 FVKESK. The CDR3 is 16 residues long. Between the trimmed V and J ends, which lost 4 bases and 4 bases, there was a span of 19 bases. Based on the CDR3 plus reference TRBV14 and TRBJ1-2, the full variable domain is EAGVTQFPSHSVIEKGQTVTLRCDPISGHDNLYWYRRVMGKEIKFLLHFVKESKQDESGMPNNRFLAERTGGTYSTLKVQPAELEDSGVYFCASSPHGDIPIYGYTFGSGTRLTVV.

This clone was counted between two and nine times. The chain combines TRBV7-8 with TRBJ2-3; TRBD1 agrees at 7 bases. Trimming at V came to 4 bases and at J to 4 bases, leaving 11 bases not matched to a gene. Germline V gene sequence: CDR1 SGHVS, CDR2 FQNEAQ. The CDR3 has 16 residues. The CDR3 nucleotides read TGTGCCAGCAGCTCAGAGGGGGCTAGTTTGCCAGATACGCAGTATTTT. Protein: CASSSEGASLPDTQYF.

The rearrangement uses TRBV6-5 and TRBJ1-2; a weak D match, TRBD1 (5 bases). The CDR3 totals 14 residues. Germline-derived CDR1 and CDR2 are MNHEY and SVGAGI. Trimming left V 5 bases short and J 6 bases short, with 16 bases between. CDR3 in DNA: TGTGCCAGCAGTCCCCGGGGAGGGGATCATGGCTACACCTTC. Its protein product is CASSPRGGDHGYTF.

The chain couples TRBV15 to TRBJ1-2; a weak D match, TRBD1 (5 bases). Trimming took 0 bases from V and 8 from J, leaving 19 bases between them. CDR1 and CDR2 from the germline V gene are LNHNV and YYDKDF (reference sequence). The CDR3 covers 16 residues. The CDR3 sequence: CATSRDSLAGGLGYTF. DNA of the CDR3: TGTGCCACCAGCAGAGATAGCCTTGCCGGGGGTTTGGGCTACACCTTC.

The rearrangement joins TRBV15 to TRBJ2-1; TRBD2 matches 10 bases. Unmatched junction bases numbered 12, after V lost 0 bases and J lost 1 base. The germline gives CDR1 LNHNV, CDR2 YYDKDF (reference sequence). CDR3 length: 20 residues. As DNA, the CDR3 is TGTGCCACCAGCAGAGATCCCCCTTGGACTAGCGGAGTATCCTACAATGAGCAGTTCTTC. Its translation: CATSRDPPWTSGVSYNEQFF. The full variable domain, its missing parts supplied by reference TRBV15 and TRBJ2-1, is DAMVIQNPRYQVTQFGKPVTLSCSQTLNHNVMYWYQQKSSQAPKLLFHYYDKDFNNEADTPDNFQSRRPNTSFCFLDIRSPGLGDTAMYLCATSRDPPWTSGVSYNEQFFGPGTRLTVL.

This clone came up once. V gene TRBV28 combines with J gene TRBJ2-3; D call uncertain. This CDR3 contains 15 residues. The germline CDR1 and CDR2 sequences are MDHEN and SYDVKM. Between the trimmed V and J ends, which lost 5 bases and 0 bases, there was a span of 12 bases. In DNA, the CDR3 is TGTGCCAGCAGTCTATCTTCGACTAGCACAGATACGCAGTATTTT. This encodes CASSLSSTSTDTQYF.

The rearrangement links TRBV11-2 to TRBJ2-3; no reliable D call. The CDR3 is 14 amino acids. Trimming took 0 bases from V and 6 from J, leaving 10 bases between them. Per germline, CDR1 SGHAT and CDR2 FQNNGV. The CDR3 spells CASSLDRFSDTQYF. CDR3 bases: TGTGCCAGCAGCTTAGATCGTTTTTCGGATACGCAGTATTTT. The complete variable domain, with remaining parts taken from reference TRBV11-2 and TRBJ2-3, reads EAGVAQSPRYKIIEKRQSVAFWCNPISGHATLYWYQQILGQGPKLLIQFQNNGVVDDSQLPKDRFSAERLKGVDSTLKIQPAKLEDSAVYLCASSLDRFSDTQYFGPGTRLTVL.

The chain has TRBV27 and TRBJ2-7, with D maybe TRBD2 (6 bases). The CDR3 is made up of 14 amino acids. Looked up from germline, CDR1 is MNHEY and CDR2 is SMNVEV (reference sequence). The V end lost 0 bases, the J end lost 2 bases, and 8 bases lay between the germline ends. The CDR3 here is CASSLSLAAYEQYF. The CDR3 region has the DNA TGTGCCAGCAGTTTATCACTAGCCGCCTACGAGCAGTACTTC.

The chain employs TRBV5-6 and TRBJ1-1; a possible D gene is TRBD1 (5 bases). This CDR3 comprises 15 residues. Germline values: CDR1 SGHDT, CDR2 YYEEEE. Trimming removed 3 bases from V and 5 bases from J, with 17 bases in between. CDR3 nucleotides: TGTGCCAGCAGCTGGGCCAGGGCTCCGGATACTGAAGCTTTCTTT. As protein: CASSWARAPDTEAFF.

In this sample, this clone turned up a few times. The chain joins TRBV6-2 or TRBV6-3 to TRBJ2-7, with 8 nucleotides matching TRBD1. J lost 7 bases, V lost 0 bases, and 14 bases had no gene match. From germline, CDR1 is MNHEY and CDR2 SVGEGT. This CDR3 has 17 residues. The CDR3 loop reads CASSYSLEGTGFGEQYF. In DNA, the CDR3 is TGTGCCAGCAGTTACTCCCTTGAAGGGACAGGATTTGGTGAGCAGTACTTC.

The rearrangement joins TRBV29-1 to TRBJ2-3; 8 bases map to TRBD2. The germline V gene has CDR1 SQVTM and CDR2 ANQGSEA. This CDR3 spans 15 amino acids. V trimming: 7 bases; J trimming: 4 bases; junction bases outside the gene matches: 13. The CDR3 loop reads CSAHMAGGRADTQYF. The CDR3 nucleotides read TGCAGCGCTCATATGGCGGGGGGTCGGGCAGATACGCAGTATTTT.

The chain uses TRBV28 and TRBJ1-2; 7 bases line up with TRBD1. CDR1 MDHEN and CDR2 SYDVKM come from the germline V gene. The length of the CDR3 is 12 residues. After removal of 5 bases from V and 8 bases from J, the junction contained 5 bases not matched to a gene. Here the CDR3 reads CASSTTGLGYTF. The CDR3 region has the DNA TGTGCCAGCAGTACGACAGGGTTAGGCTACACCTTC.

The CDR3 region is CASSLLQGLLAGELFF. The DNA for the CDR3 is TGTGCCAGCAGTTTATTGCAGGGTTTACTTGCCGGGGAGCTGTTTTTT. V usage is TRBV27 and J usage is TRBJ2-2, with D maybe TRBD1 (5 bases). V lost 1 base and J 6 bases, leaving 15 bases between the germline ends. The CDR3 is 16 amino acids. CDR1 MNHEY and CDR2 SMNVEV come from the germline V gene (reference sequence).

This CDR3 is CSAGTSAYEQYF. The DNA of the CDR3 is TGCAGCGCCGGGACTAGCGCCTACGAGCAGTACTTC. The V and J genes are TRBV29-1 and TRBJ2-7, with 10 positions matching TRBD2. The junction had 2 bases not matched to a gene; V was cut back by 7 bases and J by 2 bases. From germline, CDR1 is SQVTM and CDR2 ANQGSEA. The CDR3 totals 12 residues.

This rearrangement joins TRBV3-1 (or the pseudogene TRBV3-2) to TRBJ2-7, with D possibly being TRBD2 (6 bases). The ends were cut back, 2 bases at V and 4 bases at J, with 15 bases in the middle. Germline V gene data show CDR1 as LGHDT and CDR2 as YNNKEL (reference sequence). The CDR3 is 15 residues long. The CDR3 reads CASSQTPGLGYEQYF. The CDR3 DNA sequence: TGTGCCAGCAGCCAAACCCCGGGACTCGGATACGAGCAGTACTTC.

The CDR3 reads CASSPVKGQLWSGANVLTF. The CDR3 bases are TGCGCCAGCAGCCCCGTTAAGGGACAGCTCTGGTCTGGGGCCAACGTCCTGACTTTC. This sequence joins TRBV4-3 and TRBJ2-6, with 7 nucleotides matching TRBD1. Germline loops: CDR1 LGHNA, CDR2 YSLEER. Trimming took 4 bases from V and 1 from J; bases not matched to a gene: 13. The CDR3 consists of 19 residues.

The genes are TRBV25-1 and TRBJ1-1; the D gene is possibly TRBD1 (6 bases). CDR1 is MGHDK and CDR2 is SYGVNS in the germline V gene. The V and J ends lost 4 bases and 5 bases respectively, with 23 bases between them. The CDR3 runs 17 residues. The CDR3 protein is CASSGNQGRRGNTEAFF. In DNA form, the CDR3 reads TGTGCCAGCAGTGGCAATCAGGGGCGTAGAGGGAATACTGAAGCTTTCTTT.

This chain uses TRBV6-5 with TRBJ2-7; D perhaps matches TRBD1 (5 bases). V shed 6 bases and J shed 0 bases, with 12 bases lying between them. This CDR3 spans 14 amino acids. Germline loops: CDR1 MNHEY, CDR2 SVGAGI. The CDR3, as DNA: TGTGCCAGCAGGACGACAGAAGGCTCCTACGAGCAGTACTTC. Protein product: CASRTTEGSYEQYF.

There are a few counts of this clone. The chain carries TRBV10-3 and TRBJ1-6; 8 bases are a match to TRBD1. CDR1 and CDR2 (germline): ENHRY, SYGVKD. The trim removed 3 bases at V and 10 bases at J, leaving 8 bases unmatched. The CDR3 length is 15 residues. The CDR3 region has the DNA TGTGCCATCAGTGAAGCAACAGGGGGTCAATCACCCCTCCACTTT. The encoded protein is CAISEATGGQSPLHF.

CDR3 sequence reads: CAISGTGRGNTEAFF. The CDR3 DNA reads as TGTGCCATCAGTGGGACAGGGAGGGGAAACACTGAAGCTTTCTTT. The V call is TRBV10-3, the J call TRBJ1-1; TRBD1 agrees at 8 bases. The ends lost 4 bases at V and 2 bases at J; junction bases unmatched: 6. Germline CDR1 and CDR2: ENHRY and SYGVKD. The CDR3 runs to 15 residues.

The J gene is TRBJ2-3, the V gene TRBV5-4; 7 nucleotides agree with TRBD2. After removal of 0 bases from V and 4 bases from J, the junction contained 8 bases not matched to a gene. Germline V gene lookup returns CDR1 SGHNT and CDR2 YYREEE (reference sequence). The CDR3 spans 16 residues. The CDR3 loop reads CASSLDAGVGADTQYF. In DNA, the CDR3 is TGTGCCAGCAGCTTGGATGCGGGAGTGGGCGCAGATACGCAGTATTTT.

The V gene is TRBV5-1, the J gene TRBJ2-1, with 8 nucleotides matching TRBD2. The CDR3 runs to 17 residues. Germline trimming cut 0 bases from V and 6 bases from J; bases unmatched to any gene: 11. The germline V gene has CDR1 SGHRS and CDR2 YFSETQ. CDR3 sequence: CASSLEVGLAGLNEQFF. The CDR3 bases are TGCGCCAGCAGCTTGGAAGTCGGCCTAGCGGGTCTCAATGAGCAGTTCTTC.

The chain joins TRBV28 to TRBJ2-7; D is perhaps TRBD1 (6 bases). The germline V gene encodes CDR1 MDHEN and CDR2 SYDVKM. The CDR3 has 14 amino acids. V was clipped by 8 bases and J by 2 bases, with 16 bases between them. CDR3 sequence (DNA): TGTGCCAGCGGGTTGTGGGGGCGGACCTACGAGCAGTACTTC. Amino acid sequence: CASGLWGRTYEQYF.

In its sample, this clone was seen once. The J gene is TRBJ1-1, the V gene TRBV6-6, with a tentative D call TRBD1 (5 bases). Germline V gene lookup returns CDR1 MNHNY and CDR2 SVGAGI (reference sequence). Trimming left V 5 bases short and J 3 bases short, with 16 bases between. The CDR3 is 15 amino acids. The CDR3 protein is CASSKAGEGHTEAFF. The CDR3 region has the DNA TGTGCCAGCAGTAAAGCGGGGGAGGGGCACACTGAAGCTTTCTTT.

The CDR3 protein is CASSIRDSTNTEAFF. CDR3 coding DNA: TGTGCCAGTAGTATACGGGATTCAACCAACACTGAAGCTTTCTTT. This chain connects TRBV19 to TRBJ1-1; D unclear. Deletions cut 2 bases from V and 2 bases from J, with 12 bases between. The CDR3 sequence is 15 residues long. The V gene's germline CDR1 is LNHDA and CDR2 SQIVND (reference sequence).

This chain uses TRBV2 with TRBJ2-5; D remains unclear. Between the trimmed V and J ends, which lost 7 bases and 5 bases, there was a span of 14 bases. The CDR3 is 13 residues long. The germline V gene has CDR1 SNHLY and CDR2 FYNNEI. The CDR3, as DNA: TGTGCCAGCATAGAGAGGAGTAAGGAGACCCAGTACTTC. Translating gives CASIERSKETQYF.